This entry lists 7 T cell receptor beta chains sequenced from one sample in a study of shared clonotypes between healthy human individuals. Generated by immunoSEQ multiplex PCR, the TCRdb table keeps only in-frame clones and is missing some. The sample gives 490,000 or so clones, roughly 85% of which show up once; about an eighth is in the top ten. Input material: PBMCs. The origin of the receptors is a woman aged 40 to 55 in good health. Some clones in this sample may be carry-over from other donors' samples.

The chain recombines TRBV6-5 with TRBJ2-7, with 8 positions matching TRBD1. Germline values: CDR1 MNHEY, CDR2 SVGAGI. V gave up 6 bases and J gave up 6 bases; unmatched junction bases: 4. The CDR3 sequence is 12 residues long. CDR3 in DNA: TGTGCCAGCAGCCATGACAGGGGCGAGCAGTACTTC. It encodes CASSHDRGEQYF.

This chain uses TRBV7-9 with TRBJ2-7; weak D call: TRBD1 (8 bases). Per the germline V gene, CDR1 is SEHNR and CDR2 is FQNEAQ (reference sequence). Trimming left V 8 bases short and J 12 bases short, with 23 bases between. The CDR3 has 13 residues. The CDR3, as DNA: TGTGCCAGCCTAAGGACAGGGACTAACGAGGGGTACTTC. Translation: CASLRTGTNEGYF.

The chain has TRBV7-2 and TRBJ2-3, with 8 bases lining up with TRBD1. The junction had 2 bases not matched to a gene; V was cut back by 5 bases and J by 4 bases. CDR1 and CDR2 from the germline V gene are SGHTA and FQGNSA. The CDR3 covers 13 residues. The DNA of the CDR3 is TGTGCCAGCAGCCTGGACAGGGCAGATACGCAGTATTTT. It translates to CASSLDRADTQYF.

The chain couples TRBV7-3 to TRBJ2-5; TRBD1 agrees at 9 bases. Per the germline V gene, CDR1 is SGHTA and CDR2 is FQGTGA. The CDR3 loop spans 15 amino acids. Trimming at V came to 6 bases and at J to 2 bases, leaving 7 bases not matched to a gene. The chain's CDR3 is CASRPTGTGQETQYF. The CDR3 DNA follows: TGTGCCAGCAGACCTACCGGGACAGGGCAAGAGACCCAGTACTTC. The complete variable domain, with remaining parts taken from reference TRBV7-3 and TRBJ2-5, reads GAGVSQTPSNKVTEKGKYVELRCDPISGHTALYWYRQSLGQGPEFLIYFQGTGAADDSGLPNDRFFAVRPEGSVSTLKIQRTERGDSAVYLCASRPTGTGQETQYFGPGTRLLVL.

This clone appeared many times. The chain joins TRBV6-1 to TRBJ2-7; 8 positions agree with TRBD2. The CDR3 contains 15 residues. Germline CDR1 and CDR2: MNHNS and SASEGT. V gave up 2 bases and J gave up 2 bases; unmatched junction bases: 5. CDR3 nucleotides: TGTGCCAGCAGTGAAAGGCTAGCGGGCCCCTACGAGCAGTACTTC. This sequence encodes CASSERLAGPYEQYF.

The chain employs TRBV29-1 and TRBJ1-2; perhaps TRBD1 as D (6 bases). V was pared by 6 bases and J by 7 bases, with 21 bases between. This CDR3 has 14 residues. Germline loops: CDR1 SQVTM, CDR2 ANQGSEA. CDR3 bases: TGCAGCGTGGAAACAGGGTTACCGGGGGGTGGCTACACCTTC. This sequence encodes CSVETGLPGGGYTF.

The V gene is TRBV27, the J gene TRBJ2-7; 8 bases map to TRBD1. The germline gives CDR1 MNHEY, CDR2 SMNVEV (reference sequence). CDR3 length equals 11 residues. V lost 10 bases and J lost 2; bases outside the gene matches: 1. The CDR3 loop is CATGQAYEQYF. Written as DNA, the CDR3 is TGTGCCACGGGACAGGCCTACGAGCAGTACTTC.